The T cell receptor (beta chain) described here comes from a study of T cell changes during pregnancy in multiple sclerosis. Using immunoSEQ multiplex PCR, the repertoire was profiled, and TCRdb retains in-frame clones only, with some absent. Among 65,000 to 80,000 clones listed, 93% were seen once. This CDR3 region has 15 residues. Germline V gene lookup returns CDR1 SGHVS and CDR2 FNYEAQ. V shed 5 bases and J shed 3 bases, with 17 bases lying between them. This rearrangement joins TRBV7-6 to TRBJ2-7, with D perhaps matching TRBD2 (7 bases). The specimen comprised peripheral blood, sampled in the second trimester of pregnancy. The clonotype comes from a female donor with multiple sclerosis, enrolled in a pregnancy study. The CDR3 here is CASSPPGGSFYEQYF. The DNA of the CDR3 is TGTGCCAGCAGCCCTCCGGGGGGCAGTTTCTACGAGCAGTACTTC.